This passage covers 19 T cell receptor beta chains from one sample sequenced in a study of cytomegalovirus exposure and HLA in healthy donors. The PCR ran on 60 Vbeta and 13 Jbeta primers. This table comes from immunoSEQ multiplex PCR, and its TCRdb copy is limited to in-frame clones, with some not included. The repertoire holds 200,000 to 250,000 clones, 85% to 90% seen once, with 1.3% in the top ten. The specimen was PBMCs. The receptor source for this set is a human donor in good health.

The chain recombines TRBV19 with TRBJ1-1; D gene uncertain. The CDR3 is made up of 14 amino acids. CDR1 and CDR2 (germline): LNHDA, SQIVND (reference sequence). Trimming removed 7 bases at V and 2 bases at J, with 14 bases between. As DNA, the CDR3 is TGTGCCAGTAAACTCTGGAGCACCAACACTGAAGCTTTCTTT. Amino acids: CASKLWSTNTEAFF.

This clone was found once. The chain uses TRBV5-1 and TRBJ2-1, with 7 bases aligning to TRBD2. Germline V lookup: CDR1 SGHRS, CDR2 YFSETQ. Losses at the gene ends were 4 bases for V and 2 bases for J; bases not matched to a gene: 21. The CDR3 runs 20 residues. CDR3 loop: CASSGTSVLNLQGTYNEQFF. The CDR3 bases are TGCGCCAGCAGCGGAACTAGCGTTCTCAACCTCCAAGGGACCTACAATGAGCAGTTCTTC.

The CDR3 is CASPGGPNQPQHF. In DNA form, the CDR3 reads TGTGCCAGTCCCGGGGGGCCCAATCAGCCCCAGCATTTT. The J gene is TRBJ1-5, the V gene TRBV19; tentatively, D is TRBD1 (6 bases). The CDR3 runs to 13 residues. CDR1 is LNHDA and CDR2 is SQIVND in the germline V gene (reference sequence). Trimming cost V 8 bases and J 3 bases, with 11 bases left between them.

The rearrangement uses TRBV5-5 and TRBJ2-2; possible D gene TRBD1, 6 bases. V lost 4 bases to trimming and J lost 2 bases, with 21 bases between them. The germline V gene encodes CDR1 SGHKS and CDR2 YYEKEE (reference sequence). This CDR3 contains 18 residues. The DNA for the CDR3 is TGTGCCAGCAGCGCTGGACAGAGATCAAATGTCAACACCGGGGAGCTGTTTTTT. Its protein product is CASSAGQRSNVNTGELFF.

The chain joins TRBV27 to TRBJ2-1; D not resolved. Germline-derived CDR1 and CDR2 are MNHEY and SMNVEV (reference sequence). V dropped 4 bases and J dropped 4 bases, with 17 bases sitting between them. This CDR3 has 16 residues. CDR3 DNA sequence: TGTGCCAGCAGTTCCGCGGATCGTGGCGGTTACAATGAGCAGTTCTTC. This sequence encodes CASSSADRGGYNEQFF.

The V and J genes are TRBV9 and TRBJ2-2; 8 bases fit TRBD2. The V and J ends lost 4 bases and 0 bases, in that order; junction bases with no gene match: 5. Germline CDR1 and CDR2: SGDLS and YYNGEE. This CDR3 spans 16 amino acids. CDR3 DNA sequence: TGTGCCAGCAGCCCCCCTAGCGGGTCGAACACCGGGGAGCTGTTTTTT. Residues: CASSPPSGSNTGELFF.

The CDR3 DNA reads as TGCGCCAGCAGCCTTGGACAGATCTACGAGCAGTACTTC. Its translation: CASSLGQIYEQYF. This chain uses TRBV5-1 with TRBJ2-7; D is perhaps TRBD1 (6 bases). The CDR3 length is 13 residues. Trimming took 4 bases from V and 3 from J, leaving 11 bases between them. Germline CDR1 reads SGHRS; CDR2 reads YFSETQ. The whole variable domain, remainder taken from reference TRBV5-1 and TRBJ2-7, is KAGVTQTPRYLIKTRGQQVTLSCSPISGHRSVSWYQQTPGQGLQFLFEYFSETQRNKGNFPGRFSGRQFSNSRSEMNVSTLELGDSALYLCASSLGQIYEQYFGPGTRLTVT.

This rearrangement joins TRBV19 to TRBJ1-1; 7 bases match TRBD1. V trimming: 4 bases; J trimming: 3 bases; junction bases outside the gene matches: 8. CDR3 length: 15 amino acids. Germline V gene data show CDR1 as LNHDA and CDR2 as SQIVND (reference sequence). The CDR3: CASSTQRGRDTEAFF. The CDR3 nucleotides read TGTGCCAGTAGTACTCAAAGGGGGCGGGACACTGAAGCTTTCTTT.

A few counts support this clone. An end of the junction does not agree with germline; a read error may underlie this. The genes are TRBV7-9 and TRBJ2-7; 7 bases are a match to TRBD2. CDR1 and CDR2 (germline): SEHNR, FQNEAQ (reference sequence). This CDR3 comprises 14 residues. Here the CDR3 DNA reads TGTTCCAGCGGCCCAGCGGGAAGCTCCTACGAGCAGTACTTC. Translating gives CSSGPAGSSYEQYF.

V and J are TRBV7-2 and TRBJ2-3, with TRBD1 as a possible D gene (7 bases). CDR3 length equals 16 residues. The ends were cut back, 5 bases at V and 1 base at J, with 16 bases in the middle. CDR1 and CDR2 (germline): SGHTA, FQGNSA. CDR3 in amino acids: CASSQGVWGGTDTQYF. The CDR3, as DNA: TGTGCCAGCAGCCAGGGGGTGTGGGGGGGCACAGATACGCAGTATTTT.

With regard to this clone: Other DNA sequences in the sample encode the same CDR3. This chain connects TRBV5-1 to TRBJ2-3, with a tentative D call TRBD1 (5 bases). CDR1 SGHRS and CDR2 YFSETQ come from the germline V gene. CDR3 length: 14 amino acids. V lost 0 bases, J lost 2 bases, and 7 bases lay in between. The CDR3 DNA follows: TGCGCCAGCAGCTTGGGACAGTCCACAGATACGCAGTATTTT. This codes for CASSLGQSTDTQYF.

This clone was seen just once. The chain joins TRBV5-1 to TRBJ1-1; 7 nucleotides line up with TRBD1. The CDR3 sequence is 14 residues long. Germline lookup yields CDR1 SGHRS and CDR2 YFSETQ. V lost 1 base, J lost 8 bases, and 8 bases stayed unmatched. DNA of the CDR3: TGCGCCAGCAGCTTGACCGGGGACAGAGGGGAAGCTTTCTTT. Translation: CASSLTGDRGEAFF.

This chain connects TRBV13 to TRBJ2-7; 11 nucleotides agree with TRBD2. V lost 5 bases and J lost 3; bases outside the gene matches: 3. Per the germline V gene, CDR1 is PRHDT and CDR2 is FYEKMQ (reference sequence). The CDR3 spans 14 residues. CDR3: CASSPGTSGYEQYF. CDR3 in DNA: TGTGCCAGCAGCCCGGGGACTAGCGGCTACGAGCAGTACTTC.

This chain links TRBV9 with TRBJ2-7; 8 bases align to TRBD2. V dropped 2 bases and J dropped 2; count of bases not matched to a gene: 6. There are 15 residues in the CDR3. Germline V CDR1 and CDR2: SGDLS, YYNGEE. CDR3 DNA sequence: TGTGCCAGCAGCGTCGGACTAGCCTTAACCTACGAGCAGTACTTC. Its translation: CASSVGLALTYEQYF. The full variable domain, its missing parts supplied by reference TRBV9 and TRBJ2-7, is DSGVTQTPKHLITATGQRVTLRCSPRSGDLSVYWYQQSLDQGLQFLIQYYNGEERAKGNILERFSAQQFPDLHSELNLSSLELGDSALYFCASSVGLALTYEQYFGPGTRLTVT.

J is TRBJ2-2 and V is TRBV9, with 12 bases aligning to TRBD2. The germline gives CDR1 SGDLS, CDR2 YYNGEE. Trimming removed 3 bases from V and 5 bases from J; junction bases left unmatched: 8. The CDR3 is made up of 17 amino acids. The CDR3 DNA follows: TGTGCCAGCAGCGGTCCTAGCGGGAGGGCGGTAACCGGGGAGCTGTTTTTT. Translation: CASSGPSGRAVTGELFF.

The count of this clone is one. J is TRBJ2-3 and V is TRBV7-9, with a possible D match to TRBD2 (5 bases). This CDR3 is built from 18 residues. Germline CDR1 reads SEHNR; CDR2 reads FQNEAQ (reference sequence). V lost 3 bases and J 1 base, leaving 20 bases between the germline ends. The CDR3 DNA is TGTGCCAGCAGCTTGGTTGGGAAGCGGCCTGGGGGCACAGATACGCAGTATTTT. Its translation is CASSLVGKRPGGTDTQYF.

The CDR3 sequence is CASSSRASGRAGKETQYF. In DNA form, the CDR3 reads TGTGCCAGCAGCTCCCGGGCCAGCGGGAGGGCCGGCAAAGAGACCCAGTACTTC. The V and J genes are TRBV7-2 and TRBJ2-5; 10 bases are shared with TRBD2. The CDR3 length is 18 residues. CDR1 and CDR2 (germline): SGHTA, FQGNSA. The ends lost 4 bases at V and 3 bases at J; junction bases unmatched: 14.

This clone was counted once. The chain has TRBV7-2 and TRBJ1-5; 7 bases are shared with TRBD1. Trimming cost V 5 bases and J 3 bases; bases outside gene matches: 16. This CDR3 contains 18 residues. In germline, CDR1 is SGHTA, CDR2 FQGNSA. CDR3 amino acids: CASSAPEKGQIYNQPQHF. CDR3 sequence (DNA): TGTGCCAGCAGCGCCCCCGAAAAGGGACAGATCTACAATCAGCCCCAGCATTTT.

The chain employs TRBV19 and TRBJ2-7, with 7 bases matching TRBD1. This CDR3 has 11 amino acids. CDR1 and CDR2 from the germline V gene are LNHDA and SQIVND (reference sequence). The junction had 4 bases not matched to a gene; V was cut back by 8 bases and J by 6 bases. This chain's CDR3 is CASQQGFEQYF. The CDR3, as DNA: TGTGCCAGTCAACAGGGGTTCGAGCAGTACTTC.